The clone carrying this TCR beta chain was found many times. What it binds is unknown. This record belongs to a study of breast tumors, draining lymph nodes, adjacent tissues. TCRdb recomputed calls from the multiplex PCR reads with MiXCR, one row per CDR3 protein. Here the sample spans tens of thousands of distinct CDR3 sequences, roughly 32% being singletons. Germline trimming cut 4 bases from V and 4 bases from J; bases unmatched to any gene: 0. The CDR3 spans 13 residues. Germline V CDR1 and CDR2: SGHNT, YYREEE (reference sequence). Study observations and caveats: Tumor and nontumor repertoires were significantly more similar in luminal-like than in basal-like breast cancer.

Sequences were obtained from breast tumor tissue. The chain has TRBV5-4 and TRBJ2-5; the match to TRBD2 covers 11 bases. This sequence originates from a female donor with breast cancer. Some clones in this sample may be carry-over from other donors' samples. The chain's CDR3 is CASSGLAGETQYF. The CDR3, as DNA: TGTGCCAGCAGCGGACTAGCGGGAGAGACCCAGTACTTC.